Below, one T cell receptor beta chain is given with its context. The data stem from a study of blood T cell repertoires in COVID-19. Study summary: COVID-19 samples collected from the United States, Italy and Spain covered acute and convalescent phases.

CDR1 and CDR2 from the germline V gene are SNHLY and FYNNEI. The CDR3 has 15 amino acids. V lost 4 bases, J lost 0 bases, and 5 bases stayed unmatched. Methods used by the authors: By means of reference gene primer amplification, nucleated cell counts were estimated. Produced via immunoSEQ multiplex PCR; TCRdb's table is partial and in-frame only. V, J and clone size derive from that table, while D and trimming were established from the DNA sequence. Among about 77,000 clones listed, around 69% were seen once. The TCR originated in a man aged 65 to 85 with active or convalescent COVID-19. Input material: peripheral blood. V is TRBV2 and J is TRBJ1-1, with 7 bases lining up with TRBD1. The CDR3 is CASSARTGVNTEAFF. CDR3 in DNA: TGTGCCAGCAGTGCCAGGACAGGCGTGAACACTGAAGCTTTCTTT.